At least ten counts were recorded for the clone carrying this TCR beta chain. Its antigen is not identified. CD8+CD57+ cell expansion, shown by flow cytometry, had occurred in the patients selected for sequencing. The sample is drawn from a study of CD8+CD57+ T cells in acquired aplastic anemia. Study-level information: DNA from sorted CD4+ and CD8+ cells averaged around 3.5 ug.

According to the study, genomic DNA was the template for TCR beta VDJ and CDR3 profiling. Each CDR3 protein gets one entry after TCRdb re-called the reads with MiXCR. The top ten clones hold 0.82% of a sample with hundreds of thousands of distinct CDR3 sequences, about a third of them seen once. The CDR3 covers 14 residues. Per germline, CDR1 SGHTA and CDR2 FQGNSA. V lost 3 bases, J lost 5 bases, and 13 bases lay in between. Regarding the study as a whole: Between patients and controls, CD8+ Simpson's diversity did not vary significantly. Shared by patients and controls, 25 to 30 CD8+ CDR3s were abundant in patients.

V and J are TRBV7-2 and TRBJ2-5, with D perhaps TRBD1 or TRBD2 (5 bases each). The sequence was obtained from a human donor with aplastic anemia. Sequencing was carried out using sorted CD4+, CD8+, or CD8+CD57+ T cells (not recorded which) from PBMCs. CDR3 bases: TGTGCCAGCAGCTTGTCTCGGGGCGGGGAGACCCAGTACTTC. Translated: CASSLSRGGETQYF. Filled out from reference TRBV7-2 and TRBJ2-5, the complete variable domain reads GAGVSQSPSNKVTEKGKDVELRCDPISGHTALYWYRQSLGQGLEFLIYFQGNSAPDKSGLPSDRFSAERTGGSVSTLTIQRTQQEDSAVYLCASSLSRGGETQYFGPGTRLLVL.